This T cell receptor (beta chain) was found in a study of metastatic and nonmetastatic thyroid tumors. Until they underwent thyroid surgery, no patient had received any treatment. TCRdb re-called clones via MiXCR from the PCR reads. The table includes 20,000 to 25,000 clones, less than 15% detected once. CDR1 is SGHAT and CDR2 is FQNNGV in the germline V gene. Trimming cost V 0 bases and J 7 bases; bases outside gene matches: 10. The CDR3 sequence is 17 residues long. The V and J genes are TRBV11-2 and TRBJ2-1; 9 bases align to TRBD2. The sequenced sample was blood. The TCR originated in a female donor with papillary thyroid cancer or a benign thyroid nodule (not recorded which). Some clones in this sample may be carry-over from other donors' samples. The CDR3 sequence: CASSLEGLAGASNEQFF. The CDR3 DNA is TGTGCCAGCAGCTTAGAGGGTTTAGCGGGAGCGAGTAATGAGCAGTTCTTC. Full variable domain (remainder filled in from reference TRBV11-2 and TRBJ2-1): EAGVAQSPRYKIIEKRQSVAFWCNPISGHATLYWYQQILGQGPKLLIQFQNNGVVDDSQLPKDRFSAERLKGVDSTLKIQPAKLEDSAVYLCASSLEGLAGASNEQFFGPGTRLTVL.